These 28 T cell receptor beta chains came from one sample sequenced in a study of Graves' ophthalmopathy and Graves' hyperthyroidism. Amplification of the TCR beta CDR3 regions used RNA transcripts (as template). First-round RT-PCR with HTBI primers preceded a second-round multiplex PCR. TCRdb redid the calling of the multiplex PCR reads with MiXCR, one entry per CDR3 protein. The data show some 1.1 million distinct CDR3 sequences, less than 45% seen once. The sequencing sample was made of peripheral blood or thyroid tissue (not recorded which). These receptors were obtained from an adult man with Graves' hyperthyroidism.

This clonotype appeared many times. The CDR3 loop is CASSLAQAEAIGYTF. As DNA, the CDR3 is TGTGCCAGCAGCTTAGCGCAGGCGGAAGCTATTGGCTACACCTTC. This chain uses TRBV7-9 with TRBJ1-2, with D unresolved. The germline V gene encodes CDR1 SEHNR and CDR2 FQNEAQ (reference sequence). The V end was cut by 0 bases, the J end by 7 bases, with 15 bases between. This CDR3 has 15 amino acids.

This clonotype was recorded many times. This chain connects TRBV19 to TRBJ1-1; D ambiguous. Looked up from germline, CDR1 is LNHDA and CDR2 is SQIVND (reference sequence). Trimming pared 3 bases from V and 4 bases from J, leaving 9 bases between. CDR3 length: 13 residues. The CDR3 region has the DNA TGTGCCAGTAGTATTTATGGTGGCACTGAAGCTTTCTTT. Its translation: CASSIYGGTEAFF.

This clonotype has more than one count but fewer than ten. The CDR3: CASTQTTGGSSEQYF. CDR3 sequence (DNA): TGTGCCAGCACCCAAACGACAGGGGGGTCATCCGAGCAGTACTTC. The chain couples TRBV25-1 to TRBJ2-7; 9 bases align to TRBD1. CDR1 and CDR2 (germline): MGHDK, SYGVNS. The CDR3 is 15 residues long. With 7 bases clipped from V and 6 bases from J, the junction kept 13 bases outside the gene matches.

This clonotype was recorded a few times. The CDR3 DNA sequence: TGTGCCAGCAGCCGACGGATTTCAGGCAGTCGGGTAGAGACCCAGTACTTC. It encodes CASSRRISGSRVETQYF. The J gene is TRBJ2-5, the V gene TRBV12-3 or TRBV12-4; no reliable D call. CDR3 length: 17 residues. The V and J ends lost 6 bases and 4 bases respectively, with 24 bases between them.

As concerns this clonotype: A much larger clonotype is one base distant, so this may be a read error. The chain carries TRBV9 and TRBJ2-5, with D uncertain. The CDR3 loop spans 15 amino acids. V lost 2 bases and J 2 bases, leaving 13 bases between the germline ends. Germline V lookup: CDR1 SGDLS, CDR2 YYNGEE. In nucleotides, the CDR3 is TGTGCCAGCAGCGTGACCGCAGGCCCTCAAGAGACCCAGTACTTC. Translation gives CASSVTAGPQETQYF.

This clonotype has only a few counts. This chain uses TRBV13 with TRBJ1-4; TRBD1 matches 8 bases. CDR1 and CDR2 from the germline V gene are PRHDT and FYEKMQ (reference sequence). The CDR3 consists of 14 residues. The V segment lost 5 bases and the J segment 7 bases; nucleotides outside the gene matches: 6. CDR3 amino acids: CASSADRGSEKLFF. The CDR3 DNA is TGTGCCAGCAGCGCCGACAGGGGATCTGAAAAACTGTTTTTT.

There are many counts of this clonotype. This chain links TRBV7-2 with TRBJ1-6; TRBD1 is a possible D gene (6 bases). Germline V gene data show CDR1 as SGHTA and CDR2 as FQGNSA. This CDR3 spans 18 amino acids. Trimming left V 5 bases short and J 0 bases short, with 17 bases between. CDR3 bases: TGTGCCAGCAGCGCAGATTGGGGGCGAAGCTCCTATAATTCACCCCTCCACTTT. This codes for CASSADWGRSSYNSPLHF.

About this clonotype: A much larger clone lies a single base off, so this may be a read error. This chain uses TRBV20-1 with TRBJ2-7; 10 nucleotides line up with TRBD2. Germline-derived CDR1 and CDR2 are DFQATT and SNEGSKA (reference sequence). The length of the CDR3 is 14 residues. The CDR3 loop reads CSTRGLAETYEQYF. The CDR3 DNA reads TGCAGTACTAGAGGACTAGCGGAGACCTACGAGCAGTACTTC.

On this clonotype: A much larger clone sits a single nucleotide away, making a read error possible. This chain joins TRBV11-2 and TRBJ2-2; D perhaps matches TRBD2 (5 bases). V was pared by 5 bases and J by 4 bases, with 17 bases between. The CDR3 runs 16 residues. Per germline, CDR1 SGHAT and CDR2 FQNNGV. The chain's CDR3 is CASSTWVASSTGELFF. The DNA of the CDR3 is TGTGCCAGCAGCACCTGGGTGGCTAGCAGCACCGGGGAGCTGTTTTTT.

This clonotype turned up a few times. The V gene is TRBV4-2, the J gene TRBJ1-2, with D unclear. This CDR3 has 14 residues. Trimming left V 1 base short and J 8 bases short, with 14 bases between. CDR1 is LGHNA and CDR2 is YNFKEQ in the germline V gene. CDR3 amino acids: CASSQGRRSEGYTF. CDR3 sequence (DNA): TGTGCCAGCAGCCAAGGACGACGGTCGGAGGGCTACACCTTC.

This clonotype was found many times. The chain links TRBV9 to TRBJ2-2; D ambiguous. Per the germline V gene, CDR1 is SGDLS and CDR2 is YYNGEE. The V end was cut by 0 bases, the J end by 7 bases, with 1 base between. The CDR3 loop spans 11 amino acids. The CDR3 reads CASSVDGELFF. The DNA for the CDR3 is TGTGCCAGCAGCGTAGACGGGGAGCTGTTTTTT.

Only a few counts were recorded for this clonotype. The chain couples TRBV29-1 to TRBJ2-2; 12 nucleotides match TRBD1. Trimming at V came to 5 bases and at J to 4 bases, leaving 8 bases not matched to a gene. The germline CDR1 and CDR2 sequences are SQVTM and ANQGSEA. CDR3 length: 16 residues. The CDR3: CSVRGRDRGPTGELFF. In DNA, the CDR3 is TGCAGCGTTAGGGGCCGGGACAGGGGGCCCACCGGGGAGCTGTTTTTT.

This clonotype was counted at least ten times. The V and J genes are TRBV29-1 and TRBJ1-1; 8 nucleotides match TRBD1. The CDR3 spans 14 residues. CDR1 is SQVTM, CDR2 ANQGSEA, per germline. The ends lost 5 bases at V and 0 bases at J; junction bases unmatched: 5. CDR3 residues: CSVRTGRMNTEAFF. Written as DNA, the CDR3 is TGCAGCGTTAGGACAGGGAGGATGAACACTGAAGCTTTCTTT.

J is TRBJ1-1 and V is TRBV20-1, with D maybe TRBD1 (6 bases). The V gene lost 6 bases and the J gene lost 4 bases, with 12 bases spanning the gap. CDR3 size: 12 residues. CDR1 and CDR2 (germline): DFQATT, SNEGSKA (reference sequence). The CDR3 sequence is CSAGQQVTEAFF. The CDR3 DNA reads as TGCAGTGCAGGACAGCAAGTCACTGAAGCTTTCTTT.

This chain connects TRBV4-3 to TRBJ1-1, with D possibly TRBD1 on 5 matching bases. Germline CDR1 LGHNA, CDR2 YSLEER. The ends were cut back, 2 bases at V and 4 bases at J, with 11 bases in the middle. This CDR3 has 14 residues. CDR3 sequence (DNA): TGCGCCAGCAGCCAATCAGGGCACCTCACTGAAGCTTTCTTT. Translating it yields CASSQSGHLTEAFF.

This sequence joins TRBV6-1 and TRBJ1-1; TRBD1 is a possible D gene (5 bases). Germline V gene data show CDR1 as MNHNS and CDR2 as SASEGT. V dropped 3 bases and J dropped 9 bases, with 14 bases sitting between them. The CDR3 sequence is 13 residues long. The CDR3 DNA reads as TGTGCCAGCAGTGACCCATCCACAGGACAAGCTTTCTTT. Its protein is CASSDPSTGQAFF.

This clonotype was recorded only once. Here the CDR3 reads CASSSAQRQETQYF. CDR3 DNA sequence: TGTGCCAGCAGCTCGGCGCAGAGGCAAGAGACCCAGTACTTC. The chain uses TRBV5-4 and TRBJ2-5; D gene ambiguous. The CDR3 contains 14 residues. V was trimmed by 3 bases and J by 2 bases, leaving 11 bases between them. Germline values: CDR1 SGHNT, CDR2 YYREEE (reference sequence).

This chain links TRBV10-3 with TRBJ2-7; 16 nucleotides match TRBD2. The CDR3 runs to 16 residues. The V segment lost 9 bases and the J segment 0 bases; nucleotides outside the gene matches: 5. The germline V gene encodes CDR1 ENHRY and CDR2 SYGVKD. CDR3: CAIGTSGGADSYEQYF. The CDR3, as DNA: TGTGCCATTGGGACTAGCGGGGGGGCAGACTCCTACGAGCAGTACTTC.

For this clonotype: One end of the junction does not line up with germline, which may come from a read error. This chain links TRBV5-1 with TRBJ1-1; 9 bases are a match to TRBD1. This CDR3 is 12 amino acids long. Germline lookup yields CDR1 SGHRS and CDR2 YFSETQ. CDR3 amino acids: CASSIGDREDFF. The CDR3 coding sequence is TGTGCCAGCAGCATAGGGGACAGGGAGGATTTCTTT.

V usage is TRBV14 and J usage is TRBJ2-5, with D tentatively TRBD2 (6 bases). With 5 bases removed from V and 5 bases from J, the gap between germline ends came to 18 bases. Per germline, CDR1 SGHDN and CDR2 FVKESK. CDR3 length equals 15 residues. The CDR3 coding sequence is TGTGCCAGCAGCTCAAGTTCGTACGCGGGGGAGACCCAGTACTTC. Translated, it gives CASSSSSYAGETQYF.

The chain joins TRBV5-5 to TRBJ2-7; 8 bases fit TRBD1. The CDR3 covers 15 residues. With V trimmed by 4 bases and J by 3 bases, 9 bases remained unmatched. Germline V gene sequence: CDR1 SGHKS, CDR2 YYEKEE (reference sequence). The chain's CDR3 is CASSPVHTGGYEQYF. In DNA, the CDR3 is TGTGCCAGCAGCCCAGTACATACAGGGGGCTACGAGCAGTACTTC.

At least ten counts were recorded for this clonotype. The V gene is TRBV2, the J gene TRBJ2-2; D is perhaps TRBD1 (5 bases). This CDR3 comprises 15 residues. Germline V gives CDR1 SNHLY, CDR2 FYNNEI. V lost 7 bases, J lost 3 bases, and 15 bases lay in between. The CDR3 loop is CASKLIGVDTGELFF. DNA of the CDR3: TGTGCCAGCAAACTTATAGGGGTTGACACCGGGGAGCTGTTTTTT.

This clonotype occurred many times. The chain employs TRBV10-3 and TRBJ1-1, with D maybe TRBD1 (5 bases). The germline gives CDR1 ENHRY, CDR2 SYGVKD. V lost 5 bases, J lost 1 base, and 14 bases lay in between. The CDR3 sequence is 15 residues long. The CDR3 coding sequence is TGTGCCATCAGTAGTAGGGGCAGCGGGAACACTGAAGCTTTCTTT. This codes for CAISSRGSGNTEAFF.

At least ten counts were recorded for this clonotype. CDR3 protein: CASSSSGVVYGYTF. CDR3 nucleotide sequence: TGTGCCAGCAGTTCCTCGGGGGTCGTATATGGCTACACCTTC. The V and J genes are TRBV11-2 and TRBJ1-2; D is possibly TRBD1 (5 bases). Per the germline V gene, CDR1 is SGHAT and CDR2 is FQNNGV. The CDR3 covers 14 residues. Trimming left V 6 bases short and J 5 bases short, with 16 bases between.

The chain recombines TRBV25-1 with TRBJ2-3, with D possibly being TRBD2 (7 bases). The CDR3 is 16 residues long. CDR1 MGHDK and CDR2 SYGVNS come from the germline V gene. V lost 1 base and J 4 bases, leaving 15 bases between the germline ends. CDR3 sequence (DNA): TGTGCCAGCAGTGAATGGGGGGGCACTTTCGCAGATACGCAGTATTTT. This gives the protein CASSEWGGTFADTQYF.

The gene calls are TRBV6-5 and TRBJ1-1, with 8 bases that match TRBD1. The CDR3 runs 16 residues. The trim removed 2 bases at V and 4 bases at J, leaving 9 bases unmatched. From germline, CDR1 is MNHEY and CDR2 SVGAGI. CDR3 sequence reads: CASSYRKTGAGTEAFF. CDR3 sequence (DNA): TGTGCCAGCAGTTACCGCAAGACAGGGGCTGGCACTGAAGCTTTCTTT.

This clonotype was seen ten or more times. The chain employs TRBV10-3 and TRBJ2-5; TRBD2 agrees at 11 bases. The germline CDR1 and CDR2 sequences are ENHRY and SYGVKD. V shed 7 bases and J 1 base; nucleotides not matched to a gene: 8. CDR3 length: 16 amino acids. DNA for the CDR3: TGTGCCATCAAAGATACCGGGACTAGCGGCCAAGAGACCCAGTACTTC. Protein sequence: CAIKDTGTSGQETQYF.

Note on this clonotype: This may be a read error, as it is one base from a much larger clone. The rearrangement joins TRBV7-2 to TRBJ1-2; no definite D call. The germline V gene encodes CDR1 SGHTA and CDR2 FQGNSA. The CDR3 is made up of 13 amino acids. Trimming pared 4 bases from V and 8 bases from J, leaving 14 bases between. The DNA of the CDR3 is TGTGCCAGCAGCTGGACCCCAACGGAGGGCTACACCTTC. Its translation is CASSWTPTEGYTF.